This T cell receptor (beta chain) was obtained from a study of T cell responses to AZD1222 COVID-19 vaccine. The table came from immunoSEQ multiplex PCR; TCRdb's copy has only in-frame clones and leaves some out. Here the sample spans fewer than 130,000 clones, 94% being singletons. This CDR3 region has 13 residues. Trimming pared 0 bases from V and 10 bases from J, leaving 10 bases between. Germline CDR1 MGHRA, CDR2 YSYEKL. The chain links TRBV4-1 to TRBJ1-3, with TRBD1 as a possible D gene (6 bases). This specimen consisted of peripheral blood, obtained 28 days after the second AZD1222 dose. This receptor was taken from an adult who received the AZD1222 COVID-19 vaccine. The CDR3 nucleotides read TGCGCCAGCAGCCAAGAGGGAAGGGGGACCATATATTTT. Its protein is CASSQEGRGTIYF.